This T cell receptor beta chain was identified in a study of T cell responses to AZD1222 COVID-19 vaccine. About the research overall: Second-dose intervals of approximately 4 or approximately 12 weeks were pooled.

Study outcomes and limitations: Per reports, nearly half of all spike-specific TCRs target regions that are unmutated in variants. AZD1222 recipients seropositive at baseline numbered only 5 or 6.

A note on this clone: As yet, its antigen is unknown.

The table came from immunoSEQ multiplex PCR; TCRdb's copy has only in-frame clones and leaves some out. Of 150,000 to 200,000 clones in the sample, 85% to 95% were seen once. Germline values: CDR1 SGHDN, CDR2 FVKESK. There are 16 residues in the CDR3. With 4 bases removed from V and 0 bases from J, the gap between germline ends came to 13 bases. The rearrangement joins TRBV14 to TRBJ1-3; a weak D match, TRBD1 (6 bases). The TCR sequence derives from an adult in good health. This specimen was peripheral blood, taken on day 0 of AZD1222 vaccination. CDR3 region: CASSPTQGYSGNTIYF. CDR3 nucleotides: TGTGCCAGCAGCCCCACGCAGGGGTACTCTGGAAACACCATATATTTT. Full variable domain (missing parts from reference TRBV14 and TRBJ1-3): EAGVTQFPSHSVIEKGQTVTLRCDPISGHDNLYWYRRVMGKEIKFLLHFVKESKQDESGMPNNRFLAERTGGTYSTLKVQPAELEDSGVYFCASSPTQGYSGNTIYFGEGSWLTVV.